A selection of T cell receptor beta chains follows, all from one sample in a study of blood T cell repertoires in COVID-19. Produced via immunoSEQ multiplex PCR; TCRdb's table is partial and in-frame only. The sample lists approximately 120,000 clones, 70% to 80% occurring once. Sequences were obtained from peripheral blood. All receptors derive from a human donor in a cohort sampled during active COVID-19. Each CDR3 is given with its conserved first and last residue. Fields, in order: J gene, V gene, clone size, D gene, CDR3 length, CDR3 DNA, CDR3 protein. D genes are given only for firm matches. Rows give clone size only sometimes, using once, few, many, or a class for an expanded clone.

J: TRBJ2-1; V: TRBV11-2; size: .; D: .; length: 18; DNA: TGTGCCAGCAGCTCCAAATTCCCCCGGGACATAGCCTACAATGAGCAGTTCTTC; CDR3: CASSSKFPRDIAYNEQFF
J: TRBJ1-3; V: TRBV15; size: .; D: .; length: 15; DNA: TGTGCCACCAGCAGAGATGCGGTTCCTGGAAACACCATATATTTT; CDR3: CATSRDAVPGNTIYF
J: TRBJ2-5; V: TRBV5-1; size: few; D: TRBD2; length: 18; DNA: TGCGCCAGCAGCTTGACCGGGACTAGCGGGAGTGGGCAAGAGACCCAGTACTTC; CDR3: CASSLTGTSGSGQETQYF
J: TRBJ2-7; V: TRBV4-2; size: .; D: TRBD2; length: 17; DNA: TGTGCCAGCAGCCAAGACGGAAGCGGGGTTAGCTCCTACGAGCAGTACTTC; CDR3: CASSQDGSGVSSYEQYF
J: TRBJ2-2; V: TRBV6-2/TRBV6-3; size: .; D: TRBD1; length: 17; DNA: TGTGCCAGCAGCTCCCGACAGGGGCAATCGAGCACCGGGGAGCTGTTTTTT; CDR3: CASSSRQGQSSTGELFF
J: TRBJ1-4; V: TRBV30; size: .; D: .; length: 13; DNA: TGTGCCTGGAGCCGTGGTAGGGGTGAAAAACTGTTTTTT; CDR3: CAWSRGRGEKLFF
J: TRBJ2-5; V: TRBV6-1; size: .; D: .; length: 13; DNA: TGTGCCAGCAGTGAAAGAACAGTGGAGACCCAGTACTTC; CDR3: CASSERTVETQYF
J: TRBJ2-7; V: TRBV7-2; size: .; D: TRBD1; length: 16; DNA: TGTGCCAGCAGCTCATCCGGGACAGGGGGCGGCCACGAGCAGTACTTC; CDR3: CASSSSGTGGGHEQYF
J: TRBJ1-2; V: TRBV2; size: .; D: TRBD1; length: 16; DNA: TGTGCCAGCAGTGAACCAGGAAAGACAGGGTTTGGTGGCTACACCTTC; CDR3: CASSEPGKTGFGGYTF
J: TRBJ2-1; V: TRBV7-3; size: .; D: .; length: 13; DNA: TGTGCCAGCAGCTTTGGGGCGAGTAATGAGCAGTTCTTC; CDR3: CASSFGASNEQFF
J: TRBJ2-7; V: TRBV28; size: .; D: .; length: 20; DNA: TGTGCCAGCAGTTTAGGCGGAAGGGACAGGGTCCTTGCGGGAGGGCGCGAGCAGTACTTC; CDR3: CASSLGGRDRVLAGGREQYF
J: TRBJ2-1; V: TRBV7-2; size: once; D: TRBD2; length: 16; DNA: TGTGCCAGCAGCTTAGTTGGACTAGCGGGAGGTAATGAGCAGTTCTTC; CDR3: CASSLVGLAGGNEQFF
J: TRBJ1-3; V: TRBV5-4; size: .; D: TRBD1; length: 14; DNA: TGTGCCAGCAGCCAGGGGGCGTCGGGAAACACCATATATTTT; CDR3: CASSQGASGNTIYF
J: TRBJ1-6; V: TRBV3-1/TRBV3-2; size: .; D: TRBD1; length: 14; DNA: TGTGCCAGCAACCGACAGGGAACGAATTCACCCCTCCACTTT; CDR3: CASNRQGTNSPLHF
J: TRBJ2-5; V: TRBV2; size: .; D: .; length: 13; DNA: TGTGCCAGCAGGAGGGAAATCGGAGAGACCCAGTACTTC; CDR3: CASRREIGETQYF
J: TRBJ1-4; V: TRBV6-5; size: .; D: .; length: 16; DNA: TGTGCCAGCAGTTCTTATACAGGGTACATTGGTGAAAAACTGTTTTTT; CDR3: CASSSYTGYIGEKLFF
J: TRBJ2-7; V: TRBV7-7; size: few; D: TRBD1; length: 15; DNA: TGTGCCAGCAGCTTAGAGAGGGGGCCGGCCTACGAGCAGTACTTC; CDR3: CASSLERGPAYEQYF
J: TRBJ2-7; V: TRBV27; size: .; D: TRBD1; length: 15; DNA: TGTGCCAGCAGTTCGAACAGGGGTCTAGACTACGAGCAGTACTTC; CDR3: CASSSNRGLDYEQYF
J: TRBJ1-2; V: TRBV10-3; size: .; D: .; length: 14; DNA: TGTGCCATCGGGAGGGCAGGGGCTAACTATGGCTACACCTTC; CDR3: CAIGRAGANYGYTF
J: TRBJ2-7; V: TRBV15; size: .; D: .; length: 15; DNA: TGTGCCACCAGCAGAGGTCGTACAGATTCCTACGAGCAGTACTTC; CDR3: CATSRGRTDSYEQYF
J: TRBJ2-7; V: TRBV4-2; size: .; D: .; length: 17; DNA: TGTGCCAGCAGCCAAGAGGGGGGTAGCGGATTATCCTACGAGCAGTACTTC; CDR3: CASSQEGGSGLSYEQYF
J: TRBJ2-7; V: TRBV5-1; size: once; D: TRBD1; length: 14; DNA: TGCGCCAGCAGCCCTCGACAGGGGGCCTACGAGCAGTACTTC; CDR3: CASSPRQGAYEQYF
J: TRBJ2-2; V: TRBV28; size: .; D: TRBD2; length: 16; DNA: TGTGCCAGCAACCCCGGTGGCGGGGGTCGAGACGGGGAGCTGTTTTTT; CDR3: CASNPGGGGRDGELFF